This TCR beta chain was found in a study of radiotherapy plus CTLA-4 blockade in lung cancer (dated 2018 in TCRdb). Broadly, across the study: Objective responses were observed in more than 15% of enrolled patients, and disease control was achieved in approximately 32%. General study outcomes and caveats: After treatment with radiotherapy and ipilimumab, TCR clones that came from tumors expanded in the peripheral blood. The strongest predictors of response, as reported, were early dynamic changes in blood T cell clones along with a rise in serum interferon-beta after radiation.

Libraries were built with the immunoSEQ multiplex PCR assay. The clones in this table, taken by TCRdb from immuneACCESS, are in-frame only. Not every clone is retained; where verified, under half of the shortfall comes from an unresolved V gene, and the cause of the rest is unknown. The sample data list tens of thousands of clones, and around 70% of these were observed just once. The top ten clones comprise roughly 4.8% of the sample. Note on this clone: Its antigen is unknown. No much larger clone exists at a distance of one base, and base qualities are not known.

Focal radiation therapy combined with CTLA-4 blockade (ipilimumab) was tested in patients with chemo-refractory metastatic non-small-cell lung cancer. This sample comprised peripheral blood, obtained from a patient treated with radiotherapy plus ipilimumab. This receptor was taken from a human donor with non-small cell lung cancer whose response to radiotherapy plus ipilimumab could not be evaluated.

For the CDR3, the sequence is CASTPGQGNTGELFF. The nucleotide sequence reads as follows: TGTGCCAGCACCCCGGGACAGGGGAACACCGGGGAGCTGTTTTTT. The chain is made from TRBV9 and TRBJ2-2; 9 bases in the junction line up with TRBD1. Ends trimmed: V by 6 bases, J by 1 base; bases unmatched to a gene: 4. Including the terminal cysteine and phenylalanine, the CDR3 comprises 15 residues. Only the CDR3 DNA is retained, 45 bases long and in frame from the first base. CDR1 SGDLS and CDR2 YYNGEE are derived from the germline V gene.